This T cell receptor beta chain was captured in a study of vaccination and CD4 T cells after COVID-19. Study details: Control cultures were supplied with a CEFX pool, an HIV-1 Nef pool, or no peptide at all.

This CDR3 is 14 amino acids long. Germline values: CDR1 ENHRY, CDR2 SYGVKD. The germline V and J ends were trimmed by 5 bases and 1 base, with 11 bases remaining between them. As for this clonotype: The antigen remains unidentified.

Treatment defined: approximately nine-day PBMC culture with coronavirus spike peptide pools or control peptides (ViraFEST assay). ViraFEST expanded antigen-specific T cells with peptide pools, then sequenced TCRs. The Oncomine TCR Beta short-read assay was applied to DNA of cultured CD4+ T cells. It was from cultured CD4+ T cells that genomic DNA was extracted. TCRdb recomputed calls from the PCR reads with MiXCR, one row per CDR3 protein. This sample has 9,500 to 15,000 distinct CDR3 sequences, with 48% found just once. The sequencing sample was made of CD4+ T cells from blood, cultured in vitro. The TCR comes from a human donor who had recovered from COVID-19. This chain links TRBV10-3 with TRBJ1-1; D unresolved. Here the CDR3 reads CAISPYVGNTEAFF. The CDR3 coding sequence is TGTGCCATCAGTCCGTACGTGGGGAACACTGAAGCTTTCTTT.